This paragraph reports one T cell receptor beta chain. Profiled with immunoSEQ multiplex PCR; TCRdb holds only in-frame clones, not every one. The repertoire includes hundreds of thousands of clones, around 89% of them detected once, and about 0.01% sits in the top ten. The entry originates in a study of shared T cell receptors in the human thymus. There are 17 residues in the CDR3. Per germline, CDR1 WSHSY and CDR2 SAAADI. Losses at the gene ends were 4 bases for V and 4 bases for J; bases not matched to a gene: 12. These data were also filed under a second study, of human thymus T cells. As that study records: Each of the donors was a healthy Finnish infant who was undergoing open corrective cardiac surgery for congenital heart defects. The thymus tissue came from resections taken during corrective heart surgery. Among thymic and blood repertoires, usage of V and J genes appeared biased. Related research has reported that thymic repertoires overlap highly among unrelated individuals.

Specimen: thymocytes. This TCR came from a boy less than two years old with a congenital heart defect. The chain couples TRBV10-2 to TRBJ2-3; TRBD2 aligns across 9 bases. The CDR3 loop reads CASSGRLAEQGADTQYF. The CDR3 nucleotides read TGCGCCAGCAGTGGGCGACTAGCGGAGCAGGGCGCAGATACGCAGTATTTT.